Presented here are 23 T cell receptor beta chains from one specimen sequenced in a study of OX40 agonist ivuxolimab in advanced cancers. Using immunoSEQ multiplex PCR, the repertoire was profiled, and TCRdb retains in-frame clones only, with some absent. This table holds 45,000 to 55,000 clones, nearly 85% found once. The input for sequencing was CD4+ or CD8+ T cells sorted from blood, taken in a trial of the OX40 agonist ivuxolimab. These receptors originate from an adult with an advanced solid tumor such as melanoma, head and neck, liver or kidney cancer.

V is TRBV7-3 and J is TRBJ2-3; D is unclear. V dropped 2 bases and J dropped 0 bases, with 6 bases sitting between them. Germline CDR1 is SGHTA and CDR2 is FQGTGA. The length of the CDR3 is 14 residues. CDR3 in DNA: TGTGCCAGCAGCTTAGGTACTAGCACAGATACGCAGTATTTT. Translating it yields CASSLGTSTDTQYF.

The chain uses TRBV5-1 and TRBJ1-1; perhaps TRBD1 as D (6 bases). Trimming removed 1 base at V and 2 bases at J, with 12 bases between. The CDR3 is made up of 15 amino acids. Germline loops: CDR1 SGHRS, CDR2 YFSETQ. CDR3 loop: CASSLMAGANTEAFF. Here the CDR3 DNA reads TGCGCCAGCAGCTTGATGGCAGGGGCCAACACTGAAGCTTTCTTT.

As DNA, the CDR3 is TGTGCCAGTAGTATAGATCTAGGGGAGTATAGCAATCAGCCCCAGCATTTT. This translates into CASSIDLGEYSNQPQHF. This sequence joins TRBV19 and TRBJ1-5, with D possibly being TRBD1 (5 bases). V lost 0 bases to trimming and J lost 0 bases, with 12 bases between them. Germline V gene data show CDR1 as LNHDA and CDR2 as SQIVND (reference sequence). The CDR3 sequence is 17 residues long.

The chain links TRBV5-1 to TRBJ2-2; 10 bases are a match to TRBD2. Germline CDR1 SGHRS, CDR2 YFSETQ. CDR3 size: 15 residues. J lost 7 bases, V lost 4 bases, and 7 bases had no gene match. Here the CDR3 reads CASSMTSGFVGELFF. The CDR3, as DNA: TGCGCCAGCAGCATGACTAGCGGGTTTGTCGGGGAGCTGTTTTTT.

V and J are TRBV5-6 and TRBJ1-2, with unresolved D. The germline CDR1 and CDR2 sequences are SGHDT and YYEEEE. The V and J ends lost 4 bases and 0 bases respectively, with 13 bases between them. There are 15 residues in the CDR3. CDR3 DNA: TGTGCCAGCAGCGGAATTTCGGTAGCTAACTATGGCTACACCTTC. Protein product: CASSGISVANYGYTF.

This chain joins TRBV7-2 and TRBJ1-3; D is uncertain. Per the germline V gene, CDR1 is SGHTA and CDR2 is FQGNSA. The CDR3 runs 14 residues. V was pared by 5 bases and J by 2 bases, with 10 bases between. The DNA of the CDR3 is TGTGCCAGCAGCCCCGTAAACCCTGGAAACACCATATATTTT. Translation: CASSPVNPGNTIYF.

V gene TRBV5-1 combines with J gene TRBJ1-2; 8 bases are shared with TRBD1. Per the germline V gene, CDR1 is SGHRS and CDR2 is YFSETQ. CDR3 length equals 17 residues. Trimming removed 2 bases from V and 4 bases from J; junction bases left unmatched: 13. CDR3 protein: CASSLPGQASSFYGYTF. DNA for the CDR3: TGCGCCAGCAGCTTACCGGGACAGGCGTCTTCATTCTATGGCTACACCTTC.

The CDR3 loop is CASSQEGARGRGTEAFF. The CDR3 DNA follows: TGCGCCAGCAGCCAAGAAGGGGCCAGGGGGCGCGGGACTGAAGCTTTCTTT. V gene TRBV4-3 combines with J gene TRBJ1-1, with 8 bases matching TRBD1. CDR3 size: 17 residues. Looked up from germline, CDR1 is LGHNA and CDR2 is YSLEER. The J segment lost 5 bases and the V segment lost 0 bases, leaving 11 bases of the junction unmatched.

The J gene is TRBJ2-2, the V gene TRBV7-2; D gene uncertain. The germline V and J ends were trimmed by 3 bases and 3 bases, with 11 bases remaining between them. The germline V gene has CDR1 SGHTA and CDR2 FQGNSA. This CDR3 has 15 residues. CDR3 DNA sequence: TGTGCCAGCAGCTTGGGTCGGTTCTACACCGGGGAGCTGTTTTTT. Residues: CASSLGRFYTGELFF.

The chain joins TRBV7-3 to TRBJ2-5, with D uncertain. CDR1 is SGHTA, CDR2 FQGTGA, per germline. The CDR3 consists of 13 residues. Trimming left V 3 bases short and J 1 base short, with 6 bases between. CDR3: CASSFGSQETQYF. CDR3 sequence (DNA): TGTGCCAGCAGCTTCGGCAGCCAAGAGACCCAGTACTTC.

This rearrangement joins TRBV5-1 to TRBJ1-1, with D unresolved. The CDR3 has 14 amino acids. Deletions cut 2 bases from V and 0 bases from J, with 8 bases between. Germline V CDR1 and CDR2: SGHRS, YFSETQ. The CDR3, as DNA: TGCGCCAGCAGCTTTTCGGGATTGAACACTGAAGCTTTCTTT. Translation gives CASSFSGLNTEAFF.

The chain couples TRBV30 to TRBJ1-2, with 8 bases fitting TRBD1. With V trimmed by 2 bases and J by 3 bases, 5 bases remained unmatched. The CDR3 runs 14 residues. The germline V gene encodes CDR1 GTSNPN and CDR2 SVGIG (reference sequence). The CDR3 DNA reads TGTGCCTGGAGTAACAGGGGGAGCGACTATGGCTACACCTTC. Protein product: CAWSNRGSDYGYTF.

The V call is TRBV11-2, the J call TRBJ1-1; no firm D call. CDR1 and CDR2 from the germline V gene are SGHAT and FQNNGV. Trimming pared 7 bases from V and 11 bases from J, leaving 14 bases between. This CDR3 comprises 11 residues. DNA for the CDR3: TGTGCCAGCACCGGAGCCACCGGGGCTTTCTTT. This codes for CASTGATGAFF.

This chain joins TRBV7-2 and TRBJ2-5; tentatively, D is TRBD2 (6 bases). CDR1 is SGHTA and CDR2 is FQGNSA in the germline V gene. There are 14 residues in the CDR3. V lost 1 base and J lost 2, with 8 bases in between. In DNA form, the CDR3 reads TGTGCCAGCAGCTTAGAGGCGGGACAAGAGACCCAGTACTTC. Protein product: CASSLEAGQETQYF.

This chain joins TRBV29-1 and TRBJ2-1, with TRBD1 matching 9 bases. With V trimmed by 4 bases and J by 5 bases, 6 bases remained unmatched. The germline CDR1 and CDR2 sequences are SQVTM and ANQGSEA. The CDR3 sequence is 14 residues long. The CDR3 DNA follows: TGCAGCGTTGTGCTGTGGACAGGGGACAATGAGCAGTTCTTC. It is translated as CSVVLWTGDNEQFF.

The chain is built from TRBV5-1 and TRBJ2-7; 10 bases line up with TRBD1. Germline V CDR1 and CDR2: SGHRS, YFSETQ. The CDR3 contains 15 residues. V was clipped by 7 bases and J by 2 bases; unmatched bases: 9. This chain's CDR3 is CASAEGDRGAYEQYF. DNA for the CDR3: TGCGCCAGCGCCGAAGGGGACAGGGGCGCCTACGAGCAGTACTTC.

This chain joins TRBV4-1 and TRBJ2-1; D perhaps matches TRBD1 (5 bases). Germline V gene lookup returns CDR1 MGHRA and CDR2 YSYEKL. The CDR3 contains 16 residues. The V gene lost 6 bases and the J gene lost 0 bases, with 15 bases spanning the gap. CDR3: CASRPQGRSSYNEQFF. In nucleotides, the CDR3 is TGCGCCAGCAGGCCCCAGGGAAGAAGCTCCTACAATGAGCAGTTCTTC.

The chain employs TRBV5-1 and TRBJ2-7; maybe TRBD1 (6 bases). The germline V gene has CDR1 SGHRS and CDR2 YFSETQ. Between the trimmed V and J ends, which lost 0 bases and 3 bases, there was a span of 13 bases. CDR3 length: 15 amino acids. CDR3 DNA: TGCGCCAGCAGCTTGGGACAGGTCGTAGTCTACGAGCAGTACTTC. As protein: CASSLGQVVVYEQYF.

V and J are TRBV6-5 and TRBJ1-2; no definite D call. V was trimmed by 5 bases and J by 5 bases, leaving 12 bases between them. Germline V gives CDR1 MNHEY, CDR2 SVGAGI. This CDR3 is built from 13 residues. CDR3 amino acids: CASSEVPDYGYTF. Written as DNA, the CDR3 is TGTGCCAGCAGTGAAGTCCCAGATTATGGCTACACCTTC.

This chain uses TRBV11-3 with TRBJ2-2; D gene ambiguous. Germline loops: CDR1 SGHNT, CDR2 YENEEA. CDR3 length: 13 amino acids. V lost 3 bases and J lost 6, with 8 bases in between. The CDR3, as DNA: TGTGCCAGCAGCTTGACGAGAGCCGGGGAGCTGTTTTTT. It is translated as CASSLTRAGELFF.

The CDR3 nucleotides are TGTGCCAGCAGCCAAGATAGAGGAGGGGAGGTGTATGGGTCACCCCTCCACTTT. Translation gives CASSQDRGGEVYGSPLHF. The rearrangement joins TRBV4-2 to TRBJ1-6, with a weak D call TRBD1 (5 bases). The germline gives CDR1 LGHNA, CDR2 YNFKEQ. V dropped 0 bases and J dropped 10 bases, with 22 bases sitting between them. This CDR3 has 18 amino acids.

By share, this clone ranks as medium-sized. The rearrangement uses TRBV19 and TRBJ2-2; perhaps D is TRBD1 or TRBD2 (5 bases each). Per germline, CDR1 LNHDA and CDR2 SQIVND (reference sequence). Trimming stripped 5 bases from V and 4 bases from J, with 29 bases between. This CDR3 contains 20 residues. DNA of the CDR3: TGTGCCAGTAGTCCGGGGACCGGGACGACGAGGAATGAGGGCACCGGGGAGCTGTTTTTT. It is translated as CASSPGTGTTRNEGTGELFF. The variable domain in full, completed from reference TRBV19 and TRBJ2-2, reads DGGITQSPKYLFRKEGQNVTLSCEQNLNHDAMYWYRQDPGQGLRLIYYSQIVNDFQKGDIAEGYSVSREKKESFPLTVTSAQKNPTAFYLCASSPGTGTTRNEGTGELFFGEGSRLTVL.

The count of this clone is one. This chain links TRBV18 with TRBJ2-7; a weak D match, TRBD2 (5 bases). Between the trimmed V and J ends, which lost 2 bases and 2 bases, there was a span of 7 bases. The CDR3 is made up of 13 amino acids. Germline assignment: CDR1 KGHSH and CDR2 LQKENI. CDR3 nucleotides: TGTGCCAGCTCACCATCCGGGGCCTACGAGCAGTACTTC. Its protein is CASSPSGAYEQYF. Drawing the rest from reference TRBV18 and TRBJ2-7, the complete variable domain is NAGVMQNPRHLVRRRGQEARLRCSPMKGHSHVYWYRQLPEEGLKFMVYLQKENIIDESGMPKERFSAEFPKEGPSILRIQQVVRGDSAAYFCASSPSGAYEQYFGPGTRLTVT.